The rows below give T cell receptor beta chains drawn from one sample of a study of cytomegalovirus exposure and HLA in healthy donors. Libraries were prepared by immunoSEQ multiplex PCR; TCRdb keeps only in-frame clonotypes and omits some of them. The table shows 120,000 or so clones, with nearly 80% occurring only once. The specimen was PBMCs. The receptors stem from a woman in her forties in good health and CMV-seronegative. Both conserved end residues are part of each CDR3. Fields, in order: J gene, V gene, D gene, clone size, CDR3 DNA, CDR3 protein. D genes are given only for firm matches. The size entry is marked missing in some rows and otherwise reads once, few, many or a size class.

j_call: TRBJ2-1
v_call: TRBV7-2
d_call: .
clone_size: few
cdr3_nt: TGTGCCAGCAGCTTAGTTTCTAGTAGGTCCTACAATGAGCAGTTCTTC
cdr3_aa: CASSLVSSRSYNEQFF

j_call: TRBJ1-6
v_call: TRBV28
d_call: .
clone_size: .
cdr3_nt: TGTGCCAGCAGTTTATGGGCCCGGGCCCTCCACTTT
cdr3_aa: CASSLWARALHF

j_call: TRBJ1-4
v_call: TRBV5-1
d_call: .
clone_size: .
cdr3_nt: TGCGCCAGCAGCTTGGGCAGGACTAATGAAAAACTGTTTTTT
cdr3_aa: CASSLGRTNEKLFF

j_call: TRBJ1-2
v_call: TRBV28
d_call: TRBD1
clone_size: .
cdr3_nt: TGTGCCAGCAGTTTAACAGGGGCGCGTGGCTACACCTTC
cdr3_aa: CASSLTGARGYTF

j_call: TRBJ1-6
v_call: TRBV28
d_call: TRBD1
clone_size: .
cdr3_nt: TGTGCCAGCAGTTCACGCCGGGACAGCTATAATTCACCCCTCCACTTT
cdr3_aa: CASSSRRDSYNSPLHF

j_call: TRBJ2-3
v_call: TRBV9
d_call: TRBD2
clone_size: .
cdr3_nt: TGTGCCAGCAGCGTCCTAGCGGGAGGGCTCACAGATACGCAGTATTTT
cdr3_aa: CASSVLAGGLTDTQYF

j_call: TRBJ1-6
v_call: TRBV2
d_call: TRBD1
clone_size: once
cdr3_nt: TGTGCCAGCAGCCGGGACAGGCTCTTTTCACCCCTCCACTTT
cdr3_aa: CASSRDRLFSPLHF

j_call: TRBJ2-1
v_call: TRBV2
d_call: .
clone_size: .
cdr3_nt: TGTGCCAGCATCCGTACTAGTAAAGACAATGAGCAGTTCTTC
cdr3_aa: CASIRTSKDNEQFF

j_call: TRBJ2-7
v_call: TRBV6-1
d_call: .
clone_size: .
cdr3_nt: TGTGCCAGCAGTGTCTCGGGATGGACCTACGAGCAGTACTTC
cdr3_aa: CASSVSGWTYEQYF

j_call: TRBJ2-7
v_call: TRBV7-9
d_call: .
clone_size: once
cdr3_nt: TGTGCCAGCAGCTCTCTATACGAGCAGTACTTC
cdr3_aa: CASSSLYEQYF

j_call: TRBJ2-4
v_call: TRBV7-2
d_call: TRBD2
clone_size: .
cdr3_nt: TGTGCCAGCAGCTCGGGACTAGCGAACATTCAGTACTTC
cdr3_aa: CASSSGLANIQYF

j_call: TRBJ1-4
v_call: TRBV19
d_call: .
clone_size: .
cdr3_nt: TGTGCCAGTAGCTGGGGAGGGTCAACTAATGAAAAACTGTTTTTT
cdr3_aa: CASSWGGSTNEKLFF

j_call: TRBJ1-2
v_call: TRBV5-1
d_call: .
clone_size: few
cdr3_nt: TGCGCCAGCAGCTGGGCTGGGGCGAATTCCTATGGCTACACCTTC
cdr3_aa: CASSWAGANSYGYTF

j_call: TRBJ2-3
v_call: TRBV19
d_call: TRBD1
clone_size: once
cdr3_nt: TGTGCCGTTGGGGGGACAGGGGGCGTTGATACGCAGTATTTT
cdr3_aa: CAVGGTGGVDTQYF

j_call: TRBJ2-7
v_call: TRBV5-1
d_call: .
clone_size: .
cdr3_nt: TGCGCCAGCAGCTTACAGGGTGGGTACGAGCAGTACTTC
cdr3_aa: CASSLQGGYEQYF

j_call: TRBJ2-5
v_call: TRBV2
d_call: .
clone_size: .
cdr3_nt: TGTGCCAGCAGTGTACGACAGTCCCAAGAGACCCAGTACTTC
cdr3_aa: CASSVRQSQETQYF

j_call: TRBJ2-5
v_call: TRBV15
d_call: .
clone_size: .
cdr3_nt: TGTGCCACCAGCAGCTTCGGGAGGGGGCAAATGATAAAGACCCAGTACTTC
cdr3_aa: CATSSFGRGQMIKTQYF

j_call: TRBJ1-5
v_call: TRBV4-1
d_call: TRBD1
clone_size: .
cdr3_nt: TGCGCCAGCAGCCAAGACGGTAGGGGGCGCGGTCAGCCCCAGCATTTT
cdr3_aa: CASSQDGRGRGQPQHF

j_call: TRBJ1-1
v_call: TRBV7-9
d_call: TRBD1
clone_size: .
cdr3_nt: TGTGCCAGCAGCTTCGAACAGGGGGAGACTGAAGCTTTCTTT
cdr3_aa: CASSFEQGETEAFF

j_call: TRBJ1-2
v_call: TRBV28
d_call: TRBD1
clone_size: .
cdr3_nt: TGTGCCAGCAGTTTAGGACAGGCCACGGTTGGCTACACCTTC
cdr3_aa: CASSLGQATVGYTF

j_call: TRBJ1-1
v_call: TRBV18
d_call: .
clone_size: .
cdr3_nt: TGTGCCAGCTCACGAGCGAGCGGGGCGAGCACTGAAGCTTTCTTT
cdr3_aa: CASSRASGASTEAFF

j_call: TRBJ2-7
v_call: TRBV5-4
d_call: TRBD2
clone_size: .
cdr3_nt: TGTGCCAGCAGCCCCCGGAGGGCGGGAGACGAGCAGTACTTC
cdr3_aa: CASSPRRAGDEQYF

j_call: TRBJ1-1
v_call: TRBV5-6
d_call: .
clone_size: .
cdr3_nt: TGTGCCAGCAGCTTGGGTGGTGGCAGATACACTGAAGCTTTCTTT
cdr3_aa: CASSLGGGRYTEAFF

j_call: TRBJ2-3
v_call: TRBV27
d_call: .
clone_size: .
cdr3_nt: TGTGCCAGCAGTTTGCAGGGAGATACGCAGTATTTT
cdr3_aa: CASSLQGDTQYF

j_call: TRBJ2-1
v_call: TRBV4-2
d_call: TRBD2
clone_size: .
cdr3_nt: TGTGCCAGCAGCCAAGAGGGGCTAGCGGGAGCTTTTATGGGGAATGAGCAGTTCTTC
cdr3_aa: CASSQEGLAGAFMGNEQFF

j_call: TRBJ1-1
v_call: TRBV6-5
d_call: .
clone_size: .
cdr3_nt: TGTGCCAGCAGAACACAGATTGGGTCCACTGAAGCTTTCTTT
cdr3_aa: CASRTQIGSTEAFF

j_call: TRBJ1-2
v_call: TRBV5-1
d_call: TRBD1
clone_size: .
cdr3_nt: TGCGCCAGCAGCAGCGGGACAGGGAGTGGCTACACCTTC
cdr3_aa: CASSSGTGSGYTF

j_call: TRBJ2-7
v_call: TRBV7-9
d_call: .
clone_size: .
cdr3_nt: TGTGCCAGCAGTTATGAGAGGTACGAGCAGTACTTC
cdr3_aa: CASSYERYEQYF

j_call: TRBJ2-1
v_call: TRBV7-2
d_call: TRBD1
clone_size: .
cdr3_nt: TGTGCCAGCAGCCCTGACAGGGGGAATTACAATGAGCAGTTCTTC
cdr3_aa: CASSPDRGNYNEQFF

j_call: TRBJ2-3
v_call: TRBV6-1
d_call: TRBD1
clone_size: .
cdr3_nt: TGTGCCACCGGACAGGGGAGCACAGATACGCAGTATTTT
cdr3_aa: CATGQGSTDTQYF

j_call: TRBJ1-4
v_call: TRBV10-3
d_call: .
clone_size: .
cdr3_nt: TGTGCCATCAGTGGGGCTACTAATGAAAAACTGTTTTTT
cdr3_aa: CAISGATNEKLFF

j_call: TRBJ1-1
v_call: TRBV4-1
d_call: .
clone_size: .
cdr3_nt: TGCGCCAGCACCCAAAGGGCGGGGGATGGGACTTTTGAAGCTTTCTTT
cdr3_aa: CASTQRAGDGTFEAFF

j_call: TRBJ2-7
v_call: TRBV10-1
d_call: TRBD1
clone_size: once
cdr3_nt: TGCGCCAGCAGTGAGGGGGGACAGGCCCCCTACGAGCAGTACTTC
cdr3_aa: CASSEGGQAPYEQYF

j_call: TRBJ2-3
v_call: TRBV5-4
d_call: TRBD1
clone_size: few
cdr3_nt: TGTGCCAGCAGGGACAGGGCCGCACCTGATACGCAGTATTTT
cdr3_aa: CASRDRAAPDTQYF

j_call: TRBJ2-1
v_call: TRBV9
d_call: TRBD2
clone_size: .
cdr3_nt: TGTGCCAGCAGCGTAAGACTAGCGGGTTACAATGAGCAGTTCTTC
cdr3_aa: CASSVRLAGYNEQFF

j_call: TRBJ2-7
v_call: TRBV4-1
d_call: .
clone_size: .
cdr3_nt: TGCGCCAGCAGCCGAGTGACCGGGACACTCGCCTACGAGCAGTACTTC
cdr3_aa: CASSRVTGTLAYEQYF

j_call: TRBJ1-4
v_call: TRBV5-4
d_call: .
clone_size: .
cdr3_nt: TGTGCCAGCAGCTCCAACCTAGACTCCCTTAGGGGGGGTGAAAAACTGTTTTTT
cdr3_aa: CASSSNLDSLRGGEKLFF

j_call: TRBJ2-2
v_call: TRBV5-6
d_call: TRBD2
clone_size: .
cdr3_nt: TGTGCCAGCAGCTTCGGATTAGCGGGAGGGAGGACCGGGGAGCTGTTTTTT
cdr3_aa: CASSFGLAGGRTGELFF

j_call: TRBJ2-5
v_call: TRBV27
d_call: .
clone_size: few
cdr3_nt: TGTGCCAGCAGTTTATCGAGACTCACTAGGACCCAGTACTTC
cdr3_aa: CASSLSRLTRTQYF

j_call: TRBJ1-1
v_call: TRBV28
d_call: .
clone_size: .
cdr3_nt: TGTGCCAGCAGTTTACTAGTGGGGGGAAGGACTGAAGCTTTCTTT
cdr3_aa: CASSLLVGGRTEAFF

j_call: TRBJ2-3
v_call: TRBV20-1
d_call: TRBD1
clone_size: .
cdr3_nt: TGCAGTGCTCCCTACAGGGGGCGTCAGTATTTT
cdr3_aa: CSAPYRGRQYF

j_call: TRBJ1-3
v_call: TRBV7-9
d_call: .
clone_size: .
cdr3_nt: TGTGCCAGCAGCATCCAGGGAGGAAACACCATATATTTT
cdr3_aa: CASSIQGGNTIYF

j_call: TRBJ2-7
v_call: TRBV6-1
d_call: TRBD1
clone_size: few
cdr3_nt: TGTGCCAGCAGTGACCTGGGGGACAGGGCGGGTTTC
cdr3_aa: CASSDLGDRAGF

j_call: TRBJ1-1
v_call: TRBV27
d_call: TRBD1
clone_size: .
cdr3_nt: TGTGCCAGCAGTTTCGGGACAGGGGGGGCTGAAGCTTTCTTT
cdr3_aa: CASSFGTGGAEAFF

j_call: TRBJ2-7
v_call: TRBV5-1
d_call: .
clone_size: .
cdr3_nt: TGCGCCAGCAGCTCACCAGGGGCGGCGAACTACGAGCAGTACTTC
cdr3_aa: CASSSPGAANYEQYF

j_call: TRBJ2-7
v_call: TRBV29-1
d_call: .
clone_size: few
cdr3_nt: TGCAGCGTTGGAGACGGGAATCAACGCGAGCAGTACTTC
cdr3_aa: CSVGDGNQREQYF

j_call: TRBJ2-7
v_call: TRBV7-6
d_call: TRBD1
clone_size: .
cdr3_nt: TGTGCCAGCAGCCTGGGACAGGCCTTCTCCTACGAGCAGTACTTC
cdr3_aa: CASSLGQAFSYEQYF

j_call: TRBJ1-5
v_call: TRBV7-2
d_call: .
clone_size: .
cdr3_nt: TGTGCCAGCAGCTTAGGTGGGGGCGGCAATCAGCCCCAGCATTTT
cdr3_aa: CASSLGGGGNQPQHF

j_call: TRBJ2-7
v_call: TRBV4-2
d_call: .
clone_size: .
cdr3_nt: TGTGCCAGCAGCCAGGACAAGGCCTACGAGCAGTACTTC
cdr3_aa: CASSQDKAYEQYF

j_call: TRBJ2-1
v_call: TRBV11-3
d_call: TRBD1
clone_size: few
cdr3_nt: TGTGCCAGCCCCGAGGGGGCGAGCTCCTACAATGAGCAGTTCTTC
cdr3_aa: CASPEGASSYNEQFF

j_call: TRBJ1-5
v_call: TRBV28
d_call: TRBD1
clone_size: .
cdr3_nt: TGTGCCAGCAGTTTCTCAACAGGGGCGGGGCAGCCCCAGCATTTT
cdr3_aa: CASSFSTGAGQPQHF

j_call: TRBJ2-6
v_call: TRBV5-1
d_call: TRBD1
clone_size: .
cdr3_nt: TGCGCCAGCAGCTTGGTTGGGACAGGGGGCTCTGGGGCCAACGTCCTGACTTTC
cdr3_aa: CASSLVGTGGSGANVLTF

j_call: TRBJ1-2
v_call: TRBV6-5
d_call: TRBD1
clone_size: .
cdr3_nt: TGTGCCAGCAGTTCATCGGACAGGAGAATTAACTATGGCTACACCTTC
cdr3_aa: CASSSSDRRINYGYTF

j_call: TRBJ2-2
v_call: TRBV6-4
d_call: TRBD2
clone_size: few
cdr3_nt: TGTGCCAGCAGTCCGGGACTAGACACCGGGGAGCTGTTTTTT
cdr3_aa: CASSPGLDTGELFF

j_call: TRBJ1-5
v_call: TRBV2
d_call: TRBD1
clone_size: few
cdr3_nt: TGTGCCAGCATGGGACAGGGGGGTCAGCCCCAGCATTTT
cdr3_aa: CASMGQGGQPQHF

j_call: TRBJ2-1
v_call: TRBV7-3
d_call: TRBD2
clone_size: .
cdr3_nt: TGTGCCAGCAGCTTAGGGTGGGAGGGAAGTGAGCAGTTCTTC
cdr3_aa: CASSLGWEGSEQFF

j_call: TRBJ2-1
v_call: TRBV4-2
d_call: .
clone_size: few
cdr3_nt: TGTGCCAGCAGCCAAGATCTTGTTACTAGCTCCTACAATGAGCAGTTCTTC
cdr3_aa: CASSQDLVTSSYNEQFF

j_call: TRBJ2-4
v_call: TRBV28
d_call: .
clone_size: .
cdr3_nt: TGTGCCAGCAGTGACGTCGGGGAAGGAAACATTCAGTACTTC
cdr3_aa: CASSDVGEGNIQYF